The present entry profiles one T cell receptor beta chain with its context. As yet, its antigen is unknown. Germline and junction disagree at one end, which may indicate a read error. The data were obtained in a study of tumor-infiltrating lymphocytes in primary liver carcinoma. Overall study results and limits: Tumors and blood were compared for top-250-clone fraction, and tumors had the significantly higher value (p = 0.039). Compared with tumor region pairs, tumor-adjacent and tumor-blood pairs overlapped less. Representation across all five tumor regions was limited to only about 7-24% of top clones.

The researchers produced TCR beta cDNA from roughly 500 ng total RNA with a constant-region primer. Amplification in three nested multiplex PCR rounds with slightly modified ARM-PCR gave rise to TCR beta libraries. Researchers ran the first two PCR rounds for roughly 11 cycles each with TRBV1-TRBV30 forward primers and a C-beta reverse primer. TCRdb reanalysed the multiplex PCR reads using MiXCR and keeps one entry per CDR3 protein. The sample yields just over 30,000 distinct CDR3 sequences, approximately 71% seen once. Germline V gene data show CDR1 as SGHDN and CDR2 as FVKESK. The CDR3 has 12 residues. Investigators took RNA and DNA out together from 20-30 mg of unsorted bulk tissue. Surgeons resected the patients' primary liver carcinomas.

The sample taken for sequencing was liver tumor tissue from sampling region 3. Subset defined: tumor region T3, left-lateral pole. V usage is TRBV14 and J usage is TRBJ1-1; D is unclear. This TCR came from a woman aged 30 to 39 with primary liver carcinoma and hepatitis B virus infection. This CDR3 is CASNQYGSVAFF. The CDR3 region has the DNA TGTGCCAGCAACCAATATGGGAGTGTGGCTTTCTTT.